Below are 8 T cell receptor beta chains sequenced from a single sample in a study of a mutant IDH1 vaccine in newly diagnosed glioma (dated by TCRdb to about 2021). Library preparation was by the immunoSEQ multiplex PCR assay. Sourced from immuneACCESS, this table was stored by TCRdb with only in-frame sequences that have V and J called. A share of the clones is absent; for the studies checked, an unresolved V gene accounts for under half, and the remainder has no known explanation. In this sample the table shows 95,000 to 100,000 clones, 80% to 90% of which occur a single time. The ten largest clones take up roughly 0.6% of the sample. Sample time point, as interpreted from the label and publication: baseline, week 1 (first vaccination visit). What the treatment or condition label conveys for this sample: pre-vaccination baseline after standard-of-care therapy. The specimen comprised PBMCs, sampled from a glioma patient treated with radiotherapy, temozolomide or both. Receptors were obtained from a woman between 50 and 59 years old with glioma.

CDR3 coding DNA: TGTGCCAGCAGCTTAATACCACCGGGGGGCACAGATACGCAGTATTTT. Protein product: CASSLIPPGGTDTQYF. The chain employs TRBV7-3 and TRBJ2-3; the D gene is possibly TRBD2 (6 bases). Between the trimmed V and J ends, which lost 1 base and 1 base, there was a span of 12 bases. The CDR3 extends over 16 amino acids. CDR1 and CDR2 from the germline V gene are SGHTA and FQGTGA.

The chain has TRBV9 and TRBJ2-2; D is ambiguous. Germline V CDR1 and CDR2: SGDLS, YYNGEE. The ends were cut back, 0 bases at V and 3 bases at J, with 9 bases in the middle. The CDR3 length is 15 residues. The chain's CDR3 is CASSVEGKYTGELFF. Here the CDR3 DNA reads TGTGCCAGCAGCGTAGAAGGAAAATACACCGGGGAGCTGTTTTTT.

This chain uses TRBV18 with TRBJ1-1; D ambiguous. The germline V and J ends were trimmed by 1 base and 6 bases, with 6 bases remaining between them. This CDR3 has 12 residues. CDR1 is KGHSH and CDR2 is LQKENI in the germline V gene. CDR3 sequence (DNA): TGTGCCAGCTCACCACTGAGGTCTGAAGCTTTCTTT. Translated, it gives CASSPLRSEAFF. The full variable domain, completed using reference TRBV18 and TRBJ1-1, is NAGVMQNPRHLVRRRGQEARLRCSPMKGHSHVYWYRQLPEEGLKFMVYLQKENIIDESGMPKERFSAEFPKEGPSILRIQQVVRGDSAAYFCASSPLRSEAFFGQGTRLTVV.

The chain is built from TRBV6-6 and TRBJ2-1; D is undetermined. Per the germline V gene, CDR1 is MNHNY and CDR2 is SVGAGI (reference sequence). The CDR3 contains 12 residues. V was trimmed by 6 bases and J by 4 bases, leaving 7 bases between them. The CDR3 reads CASSRPYNEQFF. DNA of the CDR3: TGTGCCAGCAGCCGCCCTTACAATGAGCAGTTCTTC.

This chain joins TRBV9 and TRBJ1-2, with 10 nucleotides matching TRBD1. In germline, CDR1 is SGDLS, CDR2 YYNGEE. The ends lost 7 bases at V and 3 bases at J; junction bases unmatched: 3. This CDR3 region has 13 residues. CDR3 residues: CASGTGVDYGYTF. The CDR3 nucleotides are TGTGCCAGCGGGACAGGGGTGGACTATGGCTACACCTTC.

CDR3 protein: CASSIGMGQGQETQYF. The CDR3 DNA reads as TGTGCCAGTAGTATAGGTATGGGACAGGGCCAAGAGACCCAGTACTTC. V is TRBV19 and J is TRBJ2-5; 9 nucleotides agree with TRBD1. This CDR3 spans 16 amino acids. Germline trimming cut 1 base from V and 1 base from J; bases unmatched to any gene: 4. Germline V CDR1 and CDR2: LNHDA, SQIVND (reference sequence).

The chain has TRBV20-1 and TRBJ1-2; D remains unclear. CDR3 size: 11 residues. Germline V lookup: CDR1 DFQATT, CDR2 SNEGSKA (reference sequence). Deletions cut 3 bases from V and 5 bases from J, with 7 bases between. In DNA, the CDR3 is TGCAGTGCTAGTTTTGGGTATGGCTACACCTTC. It is translated as CSASFGYGYTF.

J is TRBJ2-5 and V is TRBV28; D is perhaps TRBD2 (6 bases). The last part of the DNA fits TRBJ2-7 better; the J call may be wrong. Per germline, CDR1 MDHEN and CDR2 SYDVKM. This CDR3 is 15 amino acids long. Here the CDR3 DNA reads TGTGCCAGCAGGACGGGACTTAGGGGTCCCTACGAGCAGTACTTC. Its translation is CASRTGLRGPYEQYF.